Sequencing of this T cell receptor (beta chain) was carried out in a study of blood T cell repertoires in COVID-19. The ends were cut back, 11 bases at V and 0 bases at J, with 10 bases in the middle. There are 13 residues in the CDR3. Looked up from germline, CDR1 is SNHLY and CDR2 is FYNNEI. Generated by immunoSEQ multiplex PCR, the TCRdb table keeps only in-frame clones and is missing some. The table records 250,000 to 300,000 clones, roughly four fifths of them present only once. The sequence was collected from a man aged 35 to 55 who had been exposed to COVID-19. Sequenced: PBMCs or T cells enriched from blood (not recorded which). The chain joins TRBV2 to TRBJ2-2, with D perhaps matching TRBD2 (6 bases). The CDR3 coding sequence is TGTGCCGCGGGACCAGCGAACACCGGGGAGCTGTTTTTT. It encodes CAAGPANTGELFF.